This TCR beta chain was sequenced in a study of identifying expanded T cells in peripheral blood. Collection occurred without any documented infections or immune events in donors. Measured with immunoSEQ multiplex PCR; TCRdb has only the in-frame clones, and not every one. The sample has roughly 63,000 clones, around 83% seen once. Whole-study results and caveats: Technical replicates showed around 1.1 changed clones; approximately 2 weeks around 15; four weeks 19.

The count of this clone is one. Its specificity is not known. Specimen: blood. The sequence came from a person aged 18 to 69 in good health.

CDR3 nucleotide sequence: TGTGCCAGCAGCGTAATGAACACTGAAGCTTTCTTT. This gives the protein CASSVMNTEAFF. The V and J genes are TRBV21-1 and TRBJ1-1. TRBV21-1 is termed a pseudogene. This CDR3 spans 12 amino acids.